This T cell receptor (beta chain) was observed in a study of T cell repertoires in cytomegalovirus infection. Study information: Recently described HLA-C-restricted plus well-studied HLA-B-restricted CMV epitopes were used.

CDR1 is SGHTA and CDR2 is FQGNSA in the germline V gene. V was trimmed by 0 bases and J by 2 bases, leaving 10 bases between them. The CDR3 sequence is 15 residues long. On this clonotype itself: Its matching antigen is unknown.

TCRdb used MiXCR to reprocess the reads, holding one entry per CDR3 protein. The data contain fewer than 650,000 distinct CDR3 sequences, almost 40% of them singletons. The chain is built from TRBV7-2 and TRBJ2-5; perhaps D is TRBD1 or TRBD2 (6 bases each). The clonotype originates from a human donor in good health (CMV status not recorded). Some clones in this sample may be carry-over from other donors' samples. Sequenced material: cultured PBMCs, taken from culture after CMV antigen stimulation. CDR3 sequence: CASSLAGGQQETQYF. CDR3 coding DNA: TGTGCCAGCAGCTTAGCGGGGGGACAACAAGAGACCCAGTACTTC.